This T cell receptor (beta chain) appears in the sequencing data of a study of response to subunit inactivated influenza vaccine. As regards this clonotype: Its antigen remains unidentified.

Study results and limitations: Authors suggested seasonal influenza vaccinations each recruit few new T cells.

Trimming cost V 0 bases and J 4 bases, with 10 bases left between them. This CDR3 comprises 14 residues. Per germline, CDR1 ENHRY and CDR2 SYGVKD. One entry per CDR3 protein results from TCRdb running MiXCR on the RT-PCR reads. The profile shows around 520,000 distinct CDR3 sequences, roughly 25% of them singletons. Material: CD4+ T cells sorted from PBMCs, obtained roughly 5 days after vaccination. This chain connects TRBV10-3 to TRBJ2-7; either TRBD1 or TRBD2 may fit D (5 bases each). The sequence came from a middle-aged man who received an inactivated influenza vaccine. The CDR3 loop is CAISESKGTYEQYF. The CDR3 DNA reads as TGTGCCATCAGTGAGTCGAAGGGGACGTACGAGCAGTACTTC.